What follows describes a single T cell receptor (beta chain). The antigen is unknown. One entry per CDR3 protein results from TCRdb running MiXCR on the RACE reads. Of 150,000 to 200,000 distinct CDR3 sequences in the sample, 30% are singletons; the top ten hold just under 3%. The sample originates from a study of human T cells and chemical hapten exposure. Study-wide background: Patch testing was performed with 0.01% DPC on the upper back, with reading at 6 days. Whole-study findings and limits: PT1 expanded TCR counts correlated positively with patch test score. TCRs at a frequency above 1 in 1000 stayed unchanged with DPC sensitization.

Specified time point: pre-sensitization, week 0. Treatment here: therapeutic diphenylcyclopropenone sensitization with weekly scalp DPC. The sample in question was whole blood, obtained in connection with sensitization to the hapten diphenylcyclopropenone (DPC). The receptor's source is a woman aged 25 to 39 with alopecia areata. Some clones in this sample may be carry-over from other donors' samples.

The CDR3 here is CSARDLGQENTGELFF. In DNA form, the CDR3 reads TGCAGTGCTAGAGATCTTGGGCAGGAGAACACCGGGGAGCTGTTTTTT. V usage is TRBV20-1 and J usage is TRBJ2-2; no definite D call. CDR3 size: 16 residues. With 0 bases removed from V and 1 base from J, the gap between germline ends came to 12 bases. CDR1 DFQATT and CDR2 SNEGSKA come from the germline V gene (reference sequence).